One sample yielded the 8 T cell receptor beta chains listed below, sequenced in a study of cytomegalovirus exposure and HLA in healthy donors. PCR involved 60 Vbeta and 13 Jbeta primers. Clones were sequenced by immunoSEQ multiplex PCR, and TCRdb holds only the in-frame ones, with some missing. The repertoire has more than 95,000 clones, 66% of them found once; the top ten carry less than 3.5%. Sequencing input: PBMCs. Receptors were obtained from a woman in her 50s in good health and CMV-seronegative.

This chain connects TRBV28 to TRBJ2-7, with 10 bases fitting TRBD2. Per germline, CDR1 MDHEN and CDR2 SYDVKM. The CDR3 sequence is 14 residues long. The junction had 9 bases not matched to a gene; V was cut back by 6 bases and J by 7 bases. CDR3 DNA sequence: TGTGCCAGCAGCCCAACTAGCGGGGTATGGGAGCAGTACTTC. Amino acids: CASSPTSGVWEQYF.

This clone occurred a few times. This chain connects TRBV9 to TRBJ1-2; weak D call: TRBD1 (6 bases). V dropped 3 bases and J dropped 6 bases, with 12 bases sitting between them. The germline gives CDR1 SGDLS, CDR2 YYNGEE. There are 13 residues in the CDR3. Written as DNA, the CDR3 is TGTGCCAGCAGCGGACAGGCGAGTAATGGCTACACCTTC. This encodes CASSGQASNGYTF.

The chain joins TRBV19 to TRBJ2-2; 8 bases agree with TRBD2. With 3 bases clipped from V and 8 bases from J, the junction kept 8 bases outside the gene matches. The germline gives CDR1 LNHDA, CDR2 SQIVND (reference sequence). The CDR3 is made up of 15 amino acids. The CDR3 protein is CASSIWRGAVGELFF. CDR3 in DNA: TGTGCCAGTAGTATCTGGCGGGGGGCGGTAGGGGAGCTGTTTTTT.

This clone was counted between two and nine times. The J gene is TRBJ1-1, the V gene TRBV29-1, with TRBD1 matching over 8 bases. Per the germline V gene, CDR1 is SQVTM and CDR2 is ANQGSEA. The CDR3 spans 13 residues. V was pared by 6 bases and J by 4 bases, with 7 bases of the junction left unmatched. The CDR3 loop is CSVSRGRITEAFF. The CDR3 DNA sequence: TGCAGCGTAAGCAGGGGGCGTATCACTGAAGCTTTCTTT.

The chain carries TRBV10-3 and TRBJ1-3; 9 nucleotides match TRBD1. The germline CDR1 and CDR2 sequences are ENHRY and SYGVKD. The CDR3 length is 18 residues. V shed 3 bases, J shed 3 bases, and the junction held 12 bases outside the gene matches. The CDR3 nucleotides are TGTGCCATCAGTGAACGCCCGGGACAGGGACTGGATGGAAACACCATATATTTT. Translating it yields CAISERPGQGLDGNTIYF.

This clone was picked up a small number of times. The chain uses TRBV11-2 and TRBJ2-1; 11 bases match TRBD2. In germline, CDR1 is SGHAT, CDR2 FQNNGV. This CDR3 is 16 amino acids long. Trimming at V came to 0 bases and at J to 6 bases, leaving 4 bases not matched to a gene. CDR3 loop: CASSLDLAGGGNEQFF. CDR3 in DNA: TGTGCCAGCAGCTTAGATCTAGCGGGAGGAGGCAATGAGCAGTTCTTC.

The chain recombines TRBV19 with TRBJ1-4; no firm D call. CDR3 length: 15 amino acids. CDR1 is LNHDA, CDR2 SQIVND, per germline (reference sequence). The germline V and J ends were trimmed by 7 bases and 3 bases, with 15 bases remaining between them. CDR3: CASTKIEAANEKLFF. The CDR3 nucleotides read TGTGCCAGTACCAAAATTGAGGCTGCTAATGAAAAACTGTTTTTT.

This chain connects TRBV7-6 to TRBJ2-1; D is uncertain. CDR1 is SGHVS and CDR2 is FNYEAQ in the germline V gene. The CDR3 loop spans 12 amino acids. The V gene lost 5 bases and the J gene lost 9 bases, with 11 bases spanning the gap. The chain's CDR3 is CASSDSGSEQFF. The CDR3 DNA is TGTGCCAGCAGCGACTCGGGTTCTGAGCAGTTCTTC.